This T cell receptor (beta chain) was profiled in a study of technical replicates of blood from several donors. The junction had 9 bases not matched to a gene; V was cut back by 7 bases and J by 2 bases. Germline CDR1 is SGHVS and CDR2 is FQNEAQ. This CDR3 contains 15 residues. Method: immunoSEQ multiplex PCR; TCRdb's copy keeps in-frame clones and lacks some. Of tens of thousands of clones detected, around 90% appear once; the ten largest clones hold around 4.6%. Sequenced material: PBMCs. The receptor comes from a human donor in good health. Some clones in this sample may be carry-over from other donors' samples. The chain carries TRBV7-8 and TRBJ2-7; TRBD2 matches 9 bases. CDR3 sequence (DNA): TGTGCCAGCACCCGTAGCGGGGGAACAACCTACGAGCAGTACTTC. Translated, it gives CASTRSGGTTYEQYF.